What follows are 21 T cell receptor beta chains derived from one specimen sequenced in a study of T cell responses to AZD1222 COVID-19 vaccine. TCRdb's table, derived via immunoSEQ multiplex PCR, lists solely in-frame clones and lacks some. The sample holds 120,000 to 150,000 clones, approximately 89% seen once. Sequences were derived from peripheral blood, sampled on day 0 of AZD1222 vaccination. The receptors originated from an adult in good health.

The chain has TRBV12-5 and TRBJ1-3; D is possibly TRBD1 (5 bases). The CDR3 has 13 residues. Trimming stripped 2 bases from V and 12 bases from J, with 14 bases between. Germline lookup yields CDR1 LGHNT and CDR2 FRNRAP. The DNA of the CDR3 is TGTGCTAGTGGTTTGCCCCATTTGGGGGACATATATTTT. Its protein product is CASGLPHLGDIYF.

This chain uses TRBV6-4 with TRBJ2-3; 12 bases match TRBD2. CDR1 is MRHNA, CDR2 SNTAGT, per germline. There are 16 residues in the CDR3. J gave up 4 bases and V 3 bases, and 5 bases lay outside the gene matches. This CDR3 is CASSEALAGGSDTQYF. CDR3 nucleotides: TGTGCCAGCAGTGAAGCCCTAGCGGGGGGGTCAGATACGCAGTATTTT.

This rearrangement joins TRBV7-6 to TRBJ2-5, with a possible D match to TRBD1 (6 bases). The CDR3 has 13 residues. Germline V lookup: CDR1 SGHVS, CDR2 FNYEAQ. V lost 5 bases, J lost 7 bases, and 14 bases lay in between. In DNA, the CDR3 is TGTGCCAGCAGCGACACAGGGTCGTGGACCCAGTACTTC. This gives the protein CASSDTGSWTQYF.

V is TRBV12-3 or TRBV12-4 and J is TRBJ2-5; the D gene is possibly TRBD1 (6 bases). The V gene lost 2 bases and the J gene lost 3 bases, with 7 bases spanning the gap. The CDR3 spans 13 residues. The CDR3 DNA sequence: TGTGCCAGCAGTTTACGACAGGAAGAGACCCAGTACTTC. Its protein is CASSLRQEETQYF.

This chain joins TRBV19 and TRBJ2-7; 9 bases agree with TRBD1. The CDR3 runs to 15 residues. V shed 7 bases, J shed 5 bases, and the junction held 12 bases outside the gene matches. Germline V gene lookup returns CDR1 LNHDA and CDR2 SQIVND (reference sequence). The CDR3 loop reads CASKSTGQGTHEQYF. DNA for the CDR3: TGTGCCAGTAAATCTACGGGACAGGGCACCCACGAGCAGTACTTC.

The chain employs TRBV10-2 and TRBJ2-7; 8 bases fit TRBD1. The germline V gene has CDR1 WSHSY and CDR2 SAAADI. The CDR3 length is 15 residues. J gave up 3 bases and V 7 bases, and 11 bases lay outside the gene matches. In nucleotides, the CDR3 is TGCGCCAGCAAACCTAACCGGGACAGGTACTACGAGCAGTACTTC. Its protein product is CASKPNRDRYYEQYF.

This clone has only a few counts. This sequence joins TRBV19 and TRBJ1-6; 7 bases are a match to TRBD1. V dropped 9 bases and J dropped 10; count of bases not matched to a gene: 12. The CDR3 covers 14 residues. The germline V gene has CDR1 LNHDA and CDR2 SQIVND (reference sequence). As DNA, the CDR3 is TGTGCCAGCACAGATAACAGGGGACGGTCACCCCTCCACTTT. As protein: CASTDNRGRSPLHF.

The chain has TRBV18 and TRBJ1-2, with D uncertain. This CDR3 spans 15 amino acids. The germline V gene encodes CDR1 KGHSH and CDR2 LQKENI. V was clipped by 2 bases and J by 3 bases, with 13 bases between them. CDR3 sequence reads: CASSPATEGDYGYTF. CDR3 coding DNA: TGTGCCAGCTCACCAGCTACAGAGGGAGACTATGGCTACACCTTC.

This rearrangement joins TRBV6-4 to TRBJ1-5; D might be TRBD1 (6 bases). Germline values: CDR1 MRHNA, CDR2 SNTAGT. V was shortened by 0 bases and J by 2 bases, with 20 bases between the two germline ends. The CDR3 extends over 19 amino acids. The CDR3 region has the DNA TGTGCCAGCAGTGACTCGAGGGACACCGAGGATGGGGGCAATCAGCCCCAGCATTTT. Encoded protein: CASSDSRDTEDGGNQPQHF.

This clone has just one count. The chain links TRBV5-1 to TRBJ2-1; 14 bases fit TRBD2. The CDR3 length is 15 residues. V gave up 4 bases and J gave up 8 bases; unmatched junction bases: 5. The germline gives CDR1 SGHRS, CDR2 YFSETQ. CDR3 residues: CASSPGTSGSDEQFF. The CDR3 DNA reads TGCGCCAGCAGCCCTGGGACTAGCGGGAGCGATGAGCAGTTCTTC.

The chain carries TRBV6-5 and TRBJ2-7, with a possible D match to TRBD1 (7 bases). Germline CDR1 reads MNHEY; CDR2 reads SVGAGI. The V and J ends lost 6 bases and 2 bases respectively, with 17 bases between them. This CDR3 is built from 15 residues. Here the CDR3 DNA reads TGTGCCAGCAGGGGCCAGGGGGGAGATACCTACGAGCAGTACTTC. Its protein product is CASRGQGGDTYEQYF.

The chain employs TRBV10-1 and TRBJ2-1, with TRBD2 identical over 10 bases. Unmatched junction bases numbered 8, after V lost 6 bases and J lost 3 bases. There are 16 residues in the CDR3. Germline loops: CDR1 WNHNN, CDR2 SYGVQD (reference sequence). In DNA form, the CDR3 reads TGCGCCAGCAGCCCCGGTAGCGGGAGGTACTACAATGAGCAGTTCTTC. The encoded protein is CASSPGSGRYYNEQFF.

V gene TRBV27 combines with J gene TRBJ1-5; D may be TRBD1 (6 bases). Germline CDR1 MNHEY, CDR2 SMNVEV (reference sequence). This CDR3 has 17 residues. Between the trimmed V and J ends, which lost 5 bases and 0 bases, there was a span of 17 bases. The CDR3 DNA is TGTGCCAGCAGTGTTAGGGGGACACCTTATAGCAATCAGCCCCAGCATTTT. This codes for CASSVRGTPYSNQPQHF.

The chain joins TRBV7-2 to TRBJ1-1; no reliable D call. Germline V CDR1 and CDR2: SGHTA, FQGNSA. V lost 5 bases and J lost 8, with 12 bases in between. The CDR3 runs to 12 residues. CDR3: CASSPRSPEAFF. For the CDR3, the DNA is TGTGCCAGCAGCCCGCGGTCTCCCGAAGCTTTCTTT.

The chain carries TRBV28 and TRBJ2-7; TRBD2 aligns across 10 bases. V lost 7 bases, J lost 6 bases, and 9 bases stayed unmatched. The germline V gene encodes CDR1 MDHEN and CDR2 SYDVKM. The CDR3 is 14 amino acids. The CDR3 DNA sequence: TGTGCCAGCAACCTGGGACTAGCGTCGGTCGAGCAGTACTTC. This sequence encodes CASNLGLASVEQYF.

The CDR3 loop reads CASSLSQGAYEQYF. For the CDR3, the DNA is TGTGCCAGCAGCTTATCACAGGGGGCCTACGAGCAGTACTTC. The rearrangement links TRBV7-2 to TRBJ2-7, with 8 positions matching TRBD1. Losses at the gene ends were 2 bases for V and 2 bases for J; bases not matched to a gene: 2. From germline, CDR1 is SGHTA and CDR2 FQGNSA. The length of the CDR3 is 14 residues.

The chain couples TRBV4-1 to TRBJ2-7, with D unclear. V lost 1 base and J lost 0, with 10 bases in between. The CDR3 sequence is 15 residues long. CDR1 is MGHRA, CDR2 YSYEKL, per germline. CDR3 in DNA: TGCGCCAGCAGCCAAGTTGTTGGAAGCTCCTACGAGCAGTACTTC. This gives the protein CASSQVVGSSYEQYF.

The chain recombines TRBV15 with TRBJ1-5; perhaps TRBD1 as D (5 bases). Trimming pared 0 bases from V and 2 bases from J, leaving 11 bases between. CDR1 is LNHNV and CDR2 is YYDKDF in the germline V gene (reference sequence). This CDR3 is 16 amino acids long. For the CDR3, the DNA is TGTGCCACCAGCAGAGATCAGGGTTTTGGCAATCAGCCCCAGCATTTT. This codes for CATSRDQGFGNQPQHF. Full variable domain (missing parts from reference TRBV15 and TRBJ1-5): DAMVIQNPRYQVTQFGKPVTLSCSQTLNHNVMYWYQQKSSQAPKLLFHYYDKDFNNEADTPDNFQSRRPNTSFCFLDIRSPGLGDTAMYLCATSRDQGFGNQPQHFGDGTRLSIL.

The V gene is TRBV30, the J gene TRBJ1-3, with D maybe TRBD1 (5 bases). The length of the CDR3 is 16 residues. V was pared by 3 bases and J by 0 bases, with 15 bases between. Germline V gene data show CDR1 as GTSNPN and CDR2 as SVGIG (reference sequence). In DNA form, the CDR3 reads TGTGCCTGGAGACCTCGGGGGTTCCTCTCTGGAAACACCATATATTTT. Protein sequence: CAWRPRGFLSGNTIYF. Variable domain in full (rest from reference TRBV30 and TRBJ1-3): SQTIHQWPATLVQPVGSPLSLECTVEGTSNPNLYWYRQAAGRGLQLLFYSVGIGQISSEVPQNLSASRPQDRQFILSSKKLLLSDSGFYLCAWRPRGFLSGNTIYFGEGSWLTVV.

The rearrangement uses TRBV9 and TRBJ2-7; 10 positions match TRBD1. CDR1 SGDLS and CDR2 YYNGEE come from the germline V gene. The length of the CDR3 is 14 residues. Trimming took 4 bases from V and 7 from J; bases not matched to a gene: 8. CDR3 DNA: TGTGCCAGCAGCATTCGGGACAGGGGACTTGAGCAGTACTTC. Translated, it gives CASSIRDRGLEQYF.

The V call is TRBV18, the J call TRBJ2-1, with 12 bases matching TRBD2. The CDR3 runs 15 residues. CDR1 KGHSH and CDR2 LQKENI come from the germline V gene. Trimming at V came to 6 bases and at J to 4 bases, leaving 4 bases not matched to a gene. CDR3 in amino acids: CASSLTSGSYNEQFF. Here the CDR3 DNA reads TGTGCCAGCTCTTTGACTAGCGGGAGTTACAATGAGCAGTTCTTC.